Presented here are 6 T cell receptor beta chains from one specimen sequenced in a study of T cell responses to AZD1222 COVID-19 vaccine. The assay was immunoSEQ multiplex PCR, and TCRdb's table has in-frame clones only and misses some. The repertoire consists of roughly 35,000 clones, with approximately 78% occurring once and the leading ten covering roughly 4.5%. Sample: peripheral blood, taken 28 days after the second AZD1222 dose. The receptors here all came from an adult who received the AZD1222 COVID-19 vaccine.

This sequence joins TRBV5-1 and TRBJ1-2, with 9 positions matching TRBD1. Germline assignment: CDR1 SGHRS and CDR2 YFSETQ. With V trimmed by 3 bases and J by 3 bases, 6 bases remained unmatched. This CDR3 has 15 residues. CDR3 region: CASSSPGQGDYGYTF. DNA of the CDR3: TGCGCCAGCAGCTCACCGGGACAGGGTGACTATGGCTACACCTTC.

This chain connects TRBV25-1 to TRBJ1-5, with D unclear. The CDR3 contains 14 residues. Germline V lookup: CDR1 MGHDK, CDR2 SYGVNS. The V end lost 1 base, the J end lost 5 bases, and 9 bases lay between the germline ends. CDR3 bases: TGTGCCAGCAGTGAATCTCTGGGTGATCAGCCCCAGCATTTT. Its protein is CASSESLGDQPQHF.

The genes are TRBV18 and TRBJ1-1; D ambiguous. CDR1 and CDR2 from the germline V gene are KGHSH and LQKENI. V gave up 5 bases and J gave up 7 bases, with 14 bases separating them. This CDR3 contains 13 residues. For the CDR3, the DNA is TGTGCCAGCTCATCTAGAGCAGACAATGAAGCTTTCTTT. Encoded protein: CASSSRADNEAFF. Drawing the rest from reference TRBV18 and TRBJ1-1, the complete variable domain is NAGVMQNPRHLVRRRGQEARLRCSPMKGHSHVYWYRQLPEEGLKFMVYLQKENIIDESGMPKERFSAEFPKEGPSILRIQQVVRGDSAAYFCASSSRADNEAFFGQGTRLTVV.

V and J are TRBV3-1 (or the pseudogene TRBV3-2) and TRBJ2-2, with a weak D call TRBD2 (5 bases). Germline V lookup: CDR1 LGHDT, CDR2 YNNKEL (reference sequence). Between the trimmed V and J ends, which lost 5 bases and 5 bases, there was a span of 15 bases. The CDR3 has 15 amino acids. CDR3 nucleotide sequence: TGTGCCAGCAGCTCTCAAAGTTGGGAGACCGGGGAGCTGTTTTTT. Its translation is CASSSQSWETGELFF.

The chain joins TRBV25-1 to TRBJ1-1, with D unclear. The ends were cut back, 7 bases at V and 6 bases at J, with 9 bases in the middle. This CDR3 spans 11 amino acids. Germline lookup yields CDR1 MGHDK and CDR2 SYGVNS. The CDR3 protein is CASKLASEAFF. In DNA form, the CDR3 reads TGTGCCAGCAAACTAGCGTCTGAAGCTTTCTTT.

This rearrangement joins TRBV18 to TRBJ2-5, with 11 nucleotides matching TRBD1. V was clipped by 5 bases and J by 4 bases; unmatched bases: 3. CDR1 is KGHSH, CDR2 LQKENI, per germline. There are 14 residues in the CDR3. CDR3 nucleotides: TGTGCCAGCTCAACCGGGACAGGGGGAGAGACCCAGTACTTC. As protein: CASSTGTGGETQYF.